These T cell receptor beta chains were read from a single sample in a study of blood T cell repertoires in COVID-19. Clones were read by immunoSEQ multiplex PCR, and TCRdb kept only the in-frame ones, dropping some. Of fewer than 200,000 clones listed, approximately 88% are singletons. Input material: peripheral blood. The receptors come from a woman of 80 years or more with active or convalescent COVID-19. Each CDR3 is given without its conserved first and last residue.

j_gene,v_gene,CDR3aa
TRBJ1-1,TRBV11-2,ASSDRRKKTEAF
TRBJ2-1,TRBV25-1,ASSAGTGYNEQF
TRBJ1-1,TRBV5-1,ASRTLGTGVSNTEAF
TRBJ1-1,TRBV5-8,ASSKRTGLNTEAF
TRBJ2-3,TRBV21-1,ASSPPTQGTDTQY
TRBJ2-3,TRBV11-3,ASSSYSRGASTDTQY
TRBJ1-2,TRBV19,ASSPPTGENYGYT
TRBJ1-1,TRBV18,ASSPPSLRQGEAF
TRBJ1-3,TRBV5-4,ASSLGGDYSGNTIY
TRBJ2-1,TRBV10-2,ASSLTSGTYNEQF
TRBJ2-1,TRBV19,ASSLQGTSINEQF
TRBJ1-5,TRBV19,ASSVGGGYQPQH
TRBJ1-5,TRBV6-6,ASTDYSNQPQH
TRBJ2-5,TRBV3-1/TRBV3-2,ASSSRTSGGAEETQY
TRBJ1-1,TRBV3-1/TRBV3-2,ASSQDMGGGAF
TRBJ2-1,TRBV5-4,ASSFGGAQTSDNEQF
TRBJ1-6,TRBV5-1,ASQILDSNSPLH